Reported below is one T cell receptor (beta chain). What it recognizes is unknown. The sequenced fragment ends 3 residues before the CDR3 boundary, so the rest is inferred from the germline J gene. These data belong to a study of T cells in women clearing cervical HPV infection. As for the study in general: Cases: HPV16-related CIN3 or worse on histology, a couple of invasive cancers. HLA type stays a possible confounder, typing being limited. Study results and limitations: Cases carried less TRBV6-7 than controls: approximately 0.1% versus 0.16%.

Using immunoSEQ multiplex PCR, the repertoire was profiled, and TCRdb retains in-frame clones only, with some absent. Its clone listing holds 20,000 to 25,000 clones. Each participant carried one incident cervical HPV16 infection only. The CDR3 totals 15 residues. From germline, CDR1 is SGHAT and CDR2 FQNNGV. V gave up 0 bases and J gave up 3 bases, with 8 bases separating them. The source is a woman between 18 and 69 years old with a cervical HPV16 infection that either progressed to CIN3+ or cleared (not recorded which). The sequenced sample consisted of blood buffy coat. The V call is TRBV11-2, the J call TRBJ2-2; D gene uncertain. This CDR3 reads CASSLDRTDTGELFF. The part of the CDR3 DNA that was read is TGTGCCAGCAGCTTAGATCGTACAGACACCGGGGAG.